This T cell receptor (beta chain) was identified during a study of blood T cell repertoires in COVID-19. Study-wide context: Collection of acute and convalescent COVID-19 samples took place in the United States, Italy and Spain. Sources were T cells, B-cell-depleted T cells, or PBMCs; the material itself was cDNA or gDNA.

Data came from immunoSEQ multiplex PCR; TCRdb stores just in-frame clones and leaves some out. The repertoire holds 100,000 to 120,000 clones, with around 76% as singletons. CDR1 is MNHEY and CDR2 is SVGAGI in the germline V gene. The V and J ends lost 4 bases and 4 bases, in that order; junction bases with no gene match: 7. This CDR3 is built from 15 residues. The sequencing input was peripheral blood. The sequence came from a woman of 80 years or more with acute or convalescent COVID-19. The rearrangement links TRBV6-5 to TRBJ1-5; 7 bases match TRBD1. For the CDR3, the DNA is TGTGCCAGCAGTTCCCGACAGGGCCTGAATCAGCCCCAGCATTTT. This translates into CASSSRQGLNQPQHF.